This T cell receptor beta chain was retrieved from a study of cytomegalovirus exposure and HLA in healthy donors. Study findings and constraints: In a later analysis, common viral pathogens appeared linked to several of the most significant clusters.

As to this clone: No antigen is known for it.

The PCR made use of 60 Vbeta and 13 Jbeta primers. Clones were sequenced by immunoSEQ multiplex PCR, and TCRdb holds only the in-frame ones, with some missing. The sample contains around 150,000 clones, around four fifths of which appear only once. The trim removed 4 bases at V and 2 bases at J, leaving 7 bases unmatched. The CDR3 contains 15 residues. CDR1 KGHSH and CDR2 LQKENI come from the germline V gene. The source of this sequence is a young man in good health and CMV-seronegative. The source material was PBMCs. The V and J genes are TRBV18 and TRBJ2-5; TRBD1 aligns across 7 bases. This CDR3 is CASSLMTGNQETQYF. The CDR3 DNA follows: TGTGCCAGCTCACTTATGACAGGGAATCAAGAGACCCAGTACTTC.